The 15 T cell receptor beta chains below all came from one sample that was sequenced in a study of cytomegalovirus exposure and HLA in healthy donors. Using immunoSEQ multiplex PCR, the repertoire was profiled, and TCRdb retains in-frame clones only, with some absent. In the table there are 250,000 to 400,000 clones, roughly 88% of which are singletons. Sequenced: PBMCs. The receptors derive from a man aged 25 to 40 in good health and CMV-seronegative.

This clone was seen just once. The chain links TRBV19 to TRBJ2-2, with 7 bases identical to TRBD1. J was trimmed by 7 bases and V by 3 bases; bases with no gene match: 17. The V gene's germline CDR1 is LNHDA and CDR2 SQIVND (reference sequence). The CDR3 consists of 18 residues. CDR3 nucleotide sequence: TGTGCCAGTAGTATCGGAGTCGGGACAGCTCTCATTGGCGGGGAGCTGTTTTTT. Translation gives CASSIGVGTALIGGELFF.

V and J are TRBV4-2 and TRBJ2-7, with D tentatively TRBD2 (5 bases). The ends were cut back, 4 bases at V and 5 bases at J, with 18 bases in the middle. The CDR3 loop spans 15 amino acids. Germline values: CDR1 LGHNA, CDR2 YNFKEQ. The CDR3 DNA follows: TGTGCCAGCAGCCCCCCCTCGCGGCTTAGCGACGAGCAGTACTTC. Translated, it gives CASSPPSRLSDEQYF.

The CDR3 here is CVRSRRGGGNQPQHF. The CDR3 DNA sequence: TGTGTCAGAAGCCGCCGGGGGGGAGGCAATCAGCCCCAGCATTTT. The rearrangement joins TRBV7-5 to TRBJ1-5. TRBV7-5 is a pseudogene. This CDR3 region has 15 residues.

In its sample, this clone was seen a few times. The V gene is TRBV2, the J gene TRBJ1-5; D remains unclear. The CDR3 is 13 residues long. With 4 bases removed from V and 6 bases from J, the gap between germline ends came to 10 bases. Germline V gene lookup returns CDR1 SNHLY and CDR2 FYNNEI. Here the CDR3 reads CASSGGQSQPQHF. DNA of the CDR3: TGTGCCAGCAGTGGCGGGCAAAGTCAGCCCCAGCATTTT.

The J gene is TRBJ1-2, the V gene TRBV5-6; D call uncertain. Germline V gene sequence: CDR1 SGHDT, CDR2 YYEEEE. The CDR3 is 17 amino acids. The V end was cut by 4 bases, the J end by 4 bases, with 23 bases between. The CDR3 coding sequence is TGTGCCAGCAGCCAAAACCCCCGGGGAAGAAGGAGCTATGGCTACACCTTC. Protein product: CASSQNPRGRRSYGYTF.

This sequence joins TRBV4-3 and TRBJ1-1; maybe TRBD1 (6 bases). The CDR3 is 15 amino acids. V was trimmed by 0 bases and J by 2 bases, leaving 10 bases between them. The germline V gene encodes CDR1 LGHNA and CDR2 YSLEER. The CDR3 DNA reads as TGCGCCAGCAGCCAAGAGGGGGCAGCCAACACTGAAGCTTTCTTT. Amino acid sequence: CASSQEGAANTEAFF.

This rearrangement joins TRBV27 to TRBJ2-1; D unresolved. V was pared by 0 bases and J by 5 bases, with 5 bases between. The CDR3 length is 13 residues. Per germline, CDR1 MNHEY and CDR2 SMNVEV (reference sequence). CDR3 nucleotide sequence: TGTGCCAGCAGTTTATCCCTTCACAATGAGCAGTTCTTC. As protein: CASSLSLHNEQFF.

The chain combines TRBV19 with TRBJ1-1; maybe TRBD1 (5 bases). The CDR3 loop spans 15 amino acids. Looked up from germline, CDR1 is LNHDA and CDR2 is SQIVND (reference sequence). V dropped 0 bases and J dropped 0 bases, with 8 bases sitting between them. CDR3 amino acids: CASSIEPGLNTEAFF. The DNA of the CDR3 is TGTGCCAGTAGTATAGAGCCAGGGTTGAACACTGAAGCTTTCTTT.

The V call is TRBV30, the J call TRBJ1-5; weak D call: TRBD1 (6 bases). This CDR3 spans 14 amino acids. V lost 2 bases to trimming and J lost 0 bases, with 8 bases between them. In germline, CDR1 is GTSNPN, CDR2 SVGIG (reference sequence). CDR3 nucleotide sequence: TGTGCCTGGAGTAGGGGGAGTAGCAATCAGCCCCAGCATTTT. Translated: CAWSRGSSNQPQHF.

Here the CDR3 reads CASSQDPTGGAPTDTQYF. The CDR3 DNA follows: TGCGCCAGCAGCCAAGATCCTACAGGGGGTGCCCCCACAGATACGCAGTATTTT. The V call is TRBV4-3, the J call TRBJ2-3, with TRBD1 matching over 8 bases. CDR3 length: 18 residues. After removal of 0 bases from V and 2 bases from J, the junction contained 10 bases not matched to a gene. Germline V gene data show CDR1 as LGHNA and CDR2 as YSLEER.

The chain recombines TRBV6-6 with TRBJ2-1, with D perhaps matching TRBD1 (6 bases). This CDR3 has 12 amino acids. Germline V CDR1 and CDR2: MNHNY, SVGAGI (reference sequence). V was shortened by 7 bases and J by 9 bases, with 13 bases between the two germline ends. CDR3 DNA: TGTGCCAGCAAGGGGGTTTCGAGTGAGCAGTTCTTC. It codes for CASKGVSSEQFF.

The V gene is TRBV29-1, the J gene TRBJ1-2, with TRBD1 matching over 12 bases. This CDR3 spans 13 amino acids. Germline loops: CDR1 SQVTM, CDR2 ANQGSEA. Trimming took 7 bases from V and 8 from J; bases not matched to a gene: 8. The CDR3: CSAGTGGEDGYTF. For the CDR3, the DNA is TGCAGCGCCGGGACAGGGGGCGAGGACGGCTACACCTTC.

The V gene is TRBV5-6, the J gene TRBJ2-5, with 8 bases lining up with TRBD1. This CDR3 is built from 16 residues. J gave up 5 bases and V 3 bases, and 12 bases lay outside the gene matches. The germline gives CDR1 SGHDT, CDR2 YYEEEE. CDR3 sequence (DNA): TGTGCCAGCAGCTCTGTTCAGGGGGCGGGTATCGAGACCCAGTACTTC. Protein product: CASSSVQGAGIETQYF.

The rearrangement links TRBV5-5 to TRBJ2-7, with D maybe TRBD1 (6 bases). This CDR3 has 17 residues. Germline V gene data show CDR1 as SGHKS and CDR2 as YYEKEE (reference sequence). V lost 0 bases and J lost 1, with 17 bases in between. CDR3 coding DNA: TGTGCCAGCAGCTTGGGTCCCACGCCGACAGGTTCCTACGAGCAGTACTTC. This encodes CASSLGPTPTGSYEQYF.

The chain employs TRBV10-3 and TRBJ2-3, with TRBD1 identical over 7 bases. From germline, CDR1 is ENHRY and CDR2 SYGVKD. J gave up 0 bases and V 8 bases, and 5 bases lay outside the gene matches. The CDR3 spans 14 residues. The CDR3 reads CAIQRGQSTDTQYF. The CDR3 DNA reads TGTGCCATCCAGAGGGGGCAAAGCACAGATACGCAGTATTTT.